This TCR beta chain stems from a study of T cell responses to AZD1222 COVID-19 vaccine. Overall study findings and caveats: The number of AZD1222 recipients seropositive at baseline was only five to seven. Two doses of AZD1222 preceded a rise in Spike-specific TCR breadth and depth. Donors, mostly white British, included more females; clonal diversity was possibly underestimated. With dominance at 160-218 and 743-854, vaccine-associated CD4 TCRs spanned spike.

The germline V gene encodes CDR1 SGDLS and CDR2 YYNGEE. V was trimmed by 1 base and J by 4 bases, leaving 6 bases between them. The CDR3 covers 13 residues. A remark on this clone: Antigen: not known.

Clones were sequenced by immunoSEQ multiplex PCR, and TCRdb holds only the in-frame ones, with some missing. The table records about 170,000 clones, roughly nine tenths of them present only once. The sample in question was peripheral blood, obtained on day 0 of AZD1222 vaccination. The rearrangement joins TRBV9 to TRBJ1-3, with D tentatively TRBD1 (5 bases). This clonotype was obtained from an adult in good health. This chain's CDR3 is CASSVQGGNTIYF. CDR3 bases: TGTGCCAGCAGCGTACAGGGCGGAAACACCATATATTTT.